Presented here are 9 T cell receptor beta chains from one specimen sequenced in a study of beta chain features in type 1 diabetes. cDNA synthesis used the whole RNA isolate, giving expressed TCRB sequences. TCRdb keeps only in-frame clones here, not all; method: immunoSEQ multiplex PCR. This table holds some 350,000 clones, 13% found once. No antigen is known for these receptors. Overall study findings and caveats: Moderate yet significant TCRB CDR3 shortening was seen in Type 1 diabetes patients in all four CD4+ subsets.

The specimen was naive CD4+ T cells from blood. These receptors came from a woman aged 18-35 years with type 1 diabetes.

The V call is TRBV9, the J call TRBJ2-3; TRBD2 matches at 12 bases. CDR1 is SGDLS, CDR2 YYNGEE, per germline. V shed 3 bases and J 2 bases; nucleotides not matched to a gene: 4. CDR3 length equals 16 residues. The CDR3 region has the DNA TGTGCCAGCAGCGCGCGACTAGCGGGGGACACAGATACGCAGTATTTT. Its protein is CASSARLAGDTDTQYF.

This clone was found many times. The chain recombines TRBV29-1 with TRBJ2-4, with 7 bases lining up with TRBD1. J gave up 8 bases and V 0 bases, and 1 base lay outside the gene matches. CDR1 and CDR2 (germline): SQVTM, ANQGSEA. This CDR3 has 12 amino acids. CDR3 residues: CSVEDTGDIQYF. CDR3 nucleotide sequence: TGCAGCGTTGAAGATACAGGGGACATTCAGTACTTC.

This chain links TRBV7-2 with TRBJ2-5; D unclear. The germline V gene encodes CDR1 SGHTA and CDR2 FQGNSA. V shed 2 bases and J shed 2 bases, with 3 bases lying between them. The CDR3 extends over 12 amino acids. The CDR3 DNA sequence: TGTGCCAGCAGCTTACTGCAAGAGACCCAGTACTTC. It codes for CASSLLQETQYF.

This clone occurred a few times. The chain carries TRBV28 and TRBJ2-7; 11 bases match TRBD1. CDR1 is MDHEN, CDR2 SYDVKM, per germline. The CDR3 has 16 residues. J lost 2 bases, V lost 4 bases, and 7 bases had no gene match. CDR3 sequence: CASSSPPGQGAYEQYF. CDR3 sequence (DNA): TGTGCCAGCAGTTCGCCCCCGGGACAGGGGGCCTACGAGCAGTACTTC. Looking up the rest from reference TRBV28 and TRBJ2-7 gives the full variable domain: DVKVTQSSRYLVKRTGEKVFLECVQDMDHENMFWYRQDPGLGLRLIYFSYDVKMKEKGDIPEGYSVSREKKERFSLILESASTNQTSMYLCASSSPPGQGAYEQYFGPGTRLTVT.

The DNA for the CDR3 is TGTGCCAGCGGACTTGGACAGGGCTATGGCTACACCTTC. This translates into CASGLGQGYGYTF. V is TRBV5-6 and J is TRBJ1-2; 8 positions agree with TRBD1. Germline values: CDR1 SGHDT, CDR2 YYEEEE. This CDR3 spans 13 amino acids. Trimming removed 7 bases from V and 4 bases from J; junction bases left unmatched: 6. Using reference TRBV5-6 and TRBJ1-2 for the parts outside the CDR3, the full variable domain is DAGVTQSPTHLIKTRGQQVTLRCSPKSGHDTVSWYQQALGQGPQFIFQYYEEEERQRGNFPDRFSGHQFPNYSSELNVNALLLGDSALYLCASGLGQGYGYTFGSGTRLTVV.

This clone was detected only a few times. The V call is TRBV6-5, the J call TRBJ2-5; D might be TRBD2 (5 bases). Trimming removed 8 bases from V and 1 base from J, with 17 bases in between. CDR1 and CDR2 (germline): MNHEY, SVGAGI. There are 15 residues in the CDR3. CDR3 DNA sequence: TGTGCCAGCGGCCGGGCTATCGAGGGCCAAGAGACCCAGTACTTC. Translated, it gives CASGRAIEGQETQYF.

A few counts support this clone. This chain uses TRBV9 with TRBJ1-1; D remains unclear. V was cut by 4 bases and J by 0 bases, with 13 bases left in between. Germline CDR1 is SGDLS and CDR2 is YYNGEE. This CDR3 has 15 amino acids. CDR3 loop: CASSPIPSMNTEAFF. CDR3 coding DNA: TGTGCCAGCAGCCCTATCCCCTCCATGAACACTGAAGCTTTCTTT.

This clone was seen repeatedly, ten times or more. This CDR3 fails to terminate in the conserved phenylalanine or tryptophan, so it likely reflects a read error. Because the CDR3's place on the DNA is in doubt, the DNA is left out and the CDR3 is given as listed by TCRdb. This chain links TRBV4-3 with TRBJ2-6; whether TRBD2, the table's D call, matches the DNA was not checked. The CDR3 adds up to 10 amino acids, both ends counted. From germline, CDR1 is LGHNA and CDR2 YSLEER. CDR3 amino acids: CASSQDGSGN.

V and J are TRBV7-9 and TRBJ1-2; D not resolved. Trimming removed 3 bases at V and 2 bases at J, with 7 bases between. Germline V gives CDR1 SEHNR, CDR2 FQNEAQ (reference sequence). The CDR3 extends over 13 amino acids. CDR3: CASSLAGNYGYTF. The CDR3 nucleotides read TGTGCCAGCAGCTTGGCGGGGAACTATGGCTACACCTTC.